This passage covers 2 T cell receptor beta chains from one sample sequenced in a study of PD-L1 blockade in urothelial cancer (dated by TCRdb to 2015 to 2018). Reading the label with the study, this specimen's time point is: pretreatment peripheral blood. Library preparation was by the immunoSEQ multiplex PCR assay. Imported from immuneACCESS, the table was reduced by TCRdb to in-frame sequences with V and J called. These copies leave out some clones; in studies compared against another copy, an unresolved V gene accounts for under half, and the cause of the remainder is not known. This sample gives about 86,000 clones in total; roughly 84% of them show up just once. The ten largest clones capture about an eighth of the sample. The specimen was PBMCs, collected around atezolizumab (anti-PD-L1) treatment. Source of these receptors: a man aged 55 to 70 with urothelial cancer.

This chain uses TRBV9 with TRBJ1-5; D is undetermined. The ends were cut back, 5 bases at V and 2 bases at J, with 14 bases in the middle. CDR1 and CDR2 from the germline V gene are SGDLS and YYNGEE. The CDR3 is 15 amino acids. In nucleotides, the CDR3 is TGTGCCAGCAGTCGCGGCAGTGTGGGCAATCAGCCCCAGCATTTT. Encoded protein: CASSRGSVGNQPQHF.

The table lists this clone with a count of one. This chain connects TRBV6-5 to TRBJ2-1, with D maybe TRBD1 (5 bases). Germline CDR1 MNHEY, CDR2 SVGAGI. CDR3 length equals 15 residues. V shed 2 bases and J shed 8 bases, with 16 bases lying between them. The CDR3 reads CASSYEGALGDEQFF. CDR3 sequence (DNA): TGTGCCAGCAGTTACGAAGGGGCGCTTGGCGATGAGCAGTTCTTC.